This T cell receptor beta chain was sequenced in a study of cytomegalovirus exposure and HLA in healthy donors (dated by TCRdb to about 2017). At the level of the whole study: An earlier analysis of approximately 590 of the donors reported about 250 Gb of sequence data and 117 million unique TCR beta sequences from 150 million to 200 million T cells. HLA typing covered class I and class II loci at four-digit resolution. Typing coverage differed by locus: A, B, C, DRB1 and DQB1 were typed in roughly 629-630 donors, DQA1 in about 500, DPA1 in nearly 610, and DPB1 in 450 to 490. In an earlier analysis of 587 of the donors, high-throughput TCR beta sequencing was used to judge whether each TCR beta V gene segment behaved as functional or pseudogenic. Besides the first cohort of 550 to 750 subjects, a separate validation cohort made up of roughly 130 different subjects was used. A later genetic analysis used genome-wide SNP genotypes for about 60% of the roughly 700 donors, treating that subset as a discovery cohort. Of the roughly 400 genotyped donors, less than 85% were placed in the genetic ancestry cluster associated with self-reported Caucasian donors. Donor age, sex, ethnicity and CMV serostatus were compiled together with the repertoire data. The later analysis used no new phenotypic data to find candidate immune exposures, relying instead on TCR beta sequences and their occurrence across donors. Among 398 genotyped donors of the cohort, an average of 235,054 unique TCR beta nucleotide sequences were sequenced per donor, roughly a sixth of them non-productive. An early release covering about 600 HLA-typed donors comprised about 310 gigabases of sequencing data and around 85 million unique TCR sequences. A later analysis re-analyzed previously published TCR beta repertoires from about 600 donors and added high-resolution HLA genotyping to study TCR occurrence patterns. The study profiled the T cell repertoires of about 720 subjects by immunosequencing and related them to cytomegalovirus serostatus. The study aimed to test whether signatures of past pathogen exposure could be identified by cataloging public T cell receptors. Roughly five DR-DQ haplotypes were handled as single units for association and clustering because linkage in the cohort was strong. The study combined high-throughput TCR immunosequencing, statistical association of individual TCRs with disease status, and machine learning to predict cytomegalovirus infection status. All discovery cohort repertoires had been generated on a single sequencing platform.

Broader findings and caveats from the paper: In an earlier analysis of about 600 of the donors, most TCR beta V segments appeared in productive rearrangements about 87% or about 30% of the time, broadly matching IMGT annotations. The authors suggested that the approach could potentially be extended to other disease states and immunological phenotypes. The presence/absence analyses assumed that sequencing depth was roughly uniform across donors, and that assumption may not be true. The only immune exposure information available for the cohort was CMV serostatus. The classifier was reported to diagnose cytomegalovirus status with high specificity and sensitivity in both the original cohort and the validation cohort. In a later genetic analysis, a missense DCLRE1C variant was associated with V-gene and J-gene trimming of TCR beta chains, and the association was replicated in an independent cohort. In vitro tests confirmed that three of the cytomegalovirus-associated TCR beta chains recognize cytomegalovirus antigens. Assigning TCR associations to individual alleles was difficult when HLA alleles, especially DR and DQ, strongly co-occurred. A further reported finding was that TCR beta sequences accurately predicted the HLA-A and HLA-B alleles for most subjects in the first cohort. The cohort was sequenced for TCR beta chains only, and without alpha or paired-chain data the features that could be detected were limited. Linkage disequilibrium might explain the correlated functional status among segregating V segments, but an unknown experimental factor could not be excluded. Because counts were too low, roughly 18 rarely observed V segments, including chromosome 9 orphons, were left out of the earlier analysis of about 620 of the donors. In a later analysis, HLA-associated TCR beta chains were found to be more clonally expanded and to have lower generation probabilities than equally common non-associated chains. Specific HLA alleles were associated with around 18,000 TCR beta sequences at a false discovery rate of 0.05 in a later analysis. In a later analysis, most CMV-associated TCR beta chains were found to appear HLA-restricted, with HLA associations seemingly driven largely by CMV exposure. The study listed 150 to 200 TCR beta chains as associated with cytomegalovirus. Across donors, most TCR sequences were observed very rarely, whereas some public TCRs were present in many individuals. In a later analysis, the rate of TCR association differed among HLA loci, with DRB1 alleles having the most associated TCRs and HLA-C alleles having the fewest. Several of the top co-occurrence clusters appeared to be linked to parvovirus B19, influenza, CMV and Epstein-Barr virus, according to a later analysis. In a later genetic analysis, fewer N-insertions in productive TCRs were reported among donors in an Asian-associated ancestry cluster than the approximately 670-donor mean. HLA typing was unavailable for some donors at each locus, so association tests used only the typed subset. Some IMGT-functional V segments, including TRBV6-2 and TRBV6-3, could not be told apart with the 87-base-pair reads, so those segments were excluded. A cluster of highly shared sequence variants was judged likely to be a technical artifact of the sequencing pipeline.

This clone turned up a few times. Its antigen is still unknown. Base qualities are not recorded, but no much larger clone differs from it by a single base. The cohort was made up of 500 to 800 healthy bone marrow donors. At the time of sampling, all cohort members were nominally healthy, though unrecorded immune exposures were likely present. The donor was CMV seronegative and was included in the group of a few hundred seronegative cohort members. Every donor gave a peripheral blood sample, and the peripheral blood mononuclear cells from that sample were used for TCR beta sequencing. The Qiagen DNeasy Blood Extraction Kit was used to extract genomic DNA from the blood cell samples. The library was built by means of the immunoSEQ multiplex PCR assay. A mixture of 60 forward primers for TCR Vbeta segments and 13 reverse primers for TCR Jbeta segments was used in the multiplex PCR. A multiplex PCR assay on genomic DNA amplified the CDR3 region of rearranged TCR beta genes. Amplified TCR beta libraries were sequenced as 87-base-pair reads on the Illumina HiSeq System. For the original study's pipeline: A later analysis counted around 72 million unique TCR beta chains across the 666 repertoires, and roughly 9.9 million of these chains were shared by at least two donors. Raw reads were error-corrected and collapsed into unique sequences by a nearest-neighbor algorithm in which closely related sequences were merged to remove PCR and sequencing errors. To assign V, D and J gene segments, CDR3 sequences were aligned to IMGT reference sequences. For a sequence to be retained, a match of at least six nucleotides to both a V gene segment and a J gene segment was required. Rearrangements were called productive when the CDR3 lacked stop codons and stayed in frame with V and J; all others were non-productive. CDR3 was defined by IMGT convention, running from the second conserved V-encoded cysteine to the conserved J-encoded phenylalanine. The earlier analysis of about 590 of the donors excluded sequences that lacked an unambiguous match to a single V gene segment. An earlier analysis of approximately 590 of the donors classified V segments as functional when productive rearrangements were above 56.7% and as segregating when the standard deviation between donors was above 5%. A statistical classification framework was built for diagnosing cytomegalovirus status from the catalog of TCR beta chain sequences. A later analysis assigned V and J genes by comparing TCR nucleotide sequences with IMGT/GENE-DB human TR gene sequences. A later analysis assigned CDR3 sequences and most-parsimonious VDJ recombination scenarios with the TCRdist pipeline. A later analysis defined each TCR beta chain by its CDR3 amino acid sequence plus V-gene family, and excluded reads lacking a unique V-gene family. To address suspected cross-contamination and a sequencing artifact, a later analysis removed roughly 640 highly shared, low-generation-probability nucleotide sequences. A later analysis calculated a clonal expansion index for each public chain from normalized within-repertoire ranks of inferred template counts. A later analysis computed generation probabilities with a VDJ recombination model fitted to out-of-frame rearrangements, and checked the results against IGoR. In a later analysis, TCR-TCR, TCR-HLA and TCR-CMV co-occurrence was scored with hypergeometric tests, and a repertoire-size bias correction was applied to TCR pairs. A later analysis estimated false discovery rates by permuting HLA or CMV assignments 20 times. In a later analysis, co-occurring TCRs were grouped using DBSCAN, with TCRdist sequence similarity added in when clustering inside HLA-allele-positive subsets. For co-occurrence clustering, repertoires with fewer than 30,000 or more than 120,000 public chains were excluded, along with roughly five repertoires with anomalous nucleotide sharing. TCRdb retrieved this table from immuneACCESS and kept in-frame rearrangements only. Not all clones are present; in checked studies, unresolved V genes account for under half, and no reason is known for the remainder. V and J calls and clone size are copied from that table; D and trimming were computed from the DNA. This sample holds approximately 170,000 clones; roughly 80% were observed only once. The ten most abundant clones make up about 2.2% of the sample.

As encoded in the germline V gene, CDR1 is MRHNA while CDR2 is SNTAGT. The CDR3, cysteine through phenylalanine, is 13 amino acids long. Only the CDR3 portion is preserved as DNA: 39 bases, with reading frame beginning at the first base. The germline ends are 7 bases apart after V is trimmed by 2 bases and J by 4 bases. This chain joins TRBV6-4 to TRBJ2-3; no D gene call is confident. Material for sequencing was PBMCs. The clonotype comes from a male donor in good health and CMV-seronegative. This receptor has the CDR3 CASSDGPSDTQYF. The DNA sequence reads TGTGCCAGCAGTGACGGGCCATCAGATACGCAGTATTTT.